Listed below are T cell receptor beta chains from one sample, sequenced in a study of T cells in Graves' hyperthyroidism and ophthalmopathy. TCRdb reprocessed the multiplex PCR reads via MiXCR and lists one record per CDR3 protein. Here the sample spans about 620,000 distinct CDR3 sequences, about a sixth being singletons. The material sequenced was blood. These receptors all come from a woman younger than 45 with Graves' hyperthyroidism. Both conserved end residues are part of each CDR3. D genes are given only for firm matches. Not all rows give a size; the values are once, few, many and, for expanded clones, a class.

V gene,clone size,CDR3 length,J gene,D gene,CDR3 DNA,CDR3 protein
TRBV3-1,.,17,TRBJ2-5,TRBD2,TGTGCCAGCATCCCGGGACTAGCGGGAGTTGTTTCAGAGACCCAGTACTTC,CASIPGLAGVVSETQYF
TRBV6-2/TRBV6-3,many,14,TRBJ2-1,TRBD1,TGTGCCAGCAACGGACAGGGCCCCTACAATGAGCAGTTCTTC,CASNGQGPYNEQFF
TRBV12-3/TRBV12-4,many,14,TRBJ1-5,TRBD1,TGTGCCAGCAGCGCCGACAGGGGGGTTCAGCCCCAGCATTTT,CASSADRGVQPQHF
TRBV5-6,many,13,TRBJ2-5,.,TGTGCCAGCGGCCGGGAAAGGACGGAGACCCAGTACTTC,CASGRERTETQYF
TRBV7-9,few,14,TRBJ2-5,.,TGTGCCAGCAGCCAGGGGCGGGTCGGGGAGACCCAGTACTTC,CASSQGRVGETQYF
TRBV28,many,15,TRBJ1-5,.,TGTGCCAGCAGCCCCTACCTCGACGGAAATCAGCCCCAGCATTTT,CASSPYLDGNQPQHF
TRBV20-1,few,12,TRBJ1-6,.,TGCAGTGCTAGAGCCCCAGGATCACCCCTCCACTTT,CSARAPGSPLHF
TRBV5-6,few,14,TRBJ2-5,.,TGTGCCAGCAGCTCGCTTAATGAGGAAGAGACCCAGTACTTC,CASSSLNEEETQYF
TRBV6-2/TRBV6-3,.,15,TRBJ2-7,.,TGTGCCAGCAGTTACGGCGGGGCTCCGGCCTACGAGCAGTACTTC,CASSYGGAPAYEQYF
TRBV12-3/TRBV12-4,many,14,TRBJ2-7,.,TGTGCCAGCACCTTACGGGTTCCGGGCTACGAGCAGTACTTC,CASTLRVPGYEQYF
TRBV7-2,many,14,TRBJ2-5,TRBD2,TGTGCCAGCAGCTTAAGCGGGAGACGAGAGACCCAGTACTTC,CASSLSGRRETQYF
TRBV20-1,many,15,TRBJ2-1,TRBD1,TGCAGTGCTAGTGGGTCCGGGACAGCCAACAATGAGCAGTTCTTC,CSASGSGTANNEQFF
TRBV7-2,many,14,TRBJ2-7,TRBD2,TGTGCCAGCAGCTTAGGGGGGGGGAACTACGAGCAGTACTTC,CASSLGGGNYEQYF
TRBV6-1,few,15,TRBJ2-3,.,TGTGCCAGCCCACCGGGACCGCTCCTCACAGATACGCAGTATTTT,CASPPGPLLTDTQYF
TRBV7-7,.,14,TRBJ2-7,TRBD1,TGTGCTAGCAGTCCCAACACAGGGGGCTACGAGCAGTACTTC,CASSPNTGGYEQYF
TRBV19,few,13,TRBJ2-2,.,TGTGCCAGTAGTATAGCTCTCACCGGGGAGCTGTTTTTT,CASSIALTGELFF
TRBV6-1,many,17,TRBJ1-1,.,TGTGCCAGCAGTGAAGTACTTGGACAGACTATGAACACTGAAGCTTTCTTT,CASSEVLGQTMNTEAFF
TRBV13,.,16,TRBJ2-5,.,TGTGCCAGCAGCCTGGGACGGTTAAATCAAGGAGAGACCCAGTACTTC,CASSLGRLNQGETQYF
TRBV28,many,15,TRBJ2-1,.,TGTGCCAGCAGTTTGTCGGGCTCCGGCTACAATGAGCAGTTCTTC,CASSLSGSGYNEQFF
TRBV28,many,13,TRBJ2-3,.,TGTGCCAGCAGTTTATTGTATGGGGATACGCAGTATTTT,CASSLLYGDTQYF
TRBV28,many,14,TRBJ1-2,.,TGTGCCAGCAGTTTACGGGGGGCAAGCTATGGCTACACCTTC,CASSLRGASYGYTF
TRBV7-2,many,14,TRBJ2-5,TRBD2,TGTGCCAGCATACTAGCGGGAGGGCCGGGGACCCAGTACTTC,CASILAGGPGTQYF
TRBV11-2,many,15,TRBJ1-6,.,TGTGCCAGCAGATCAAGGGGGGTCCCTAATTCACCCCTCCACTTT,CASRSRGVPNSPLHF
TRBV12-3/TRBV12-4,many,14,TRBJ1-1,TRBD1,TGTGCCAGCAGCTCCTGGACAGGGGACACTGAAGCTTTCTTT,CASSSWTGDTEAFF
TRBV3-1,few,16,TRBJ2-3,.,TGTGCCAGCAGCCAAGCCACGGGACCGTCTTGGGATACGCAGTATTTT,CASSQATGPSWDTQYF
TRBV2,many,15,TRBJ2-3,.,TGTGCCAGCAGTGTCGGGGACCTTAGCACAGATACGCAGTATTTT,CASSVGDLSTDTQYF
TRBV6-2/TRBV6-3,many,17,TRBJ2-1,.,TGTGCCAGCAAAGAGGTGTCGTTCCCCGGAGCCTACAATGAGCAGTTCTTC,CASKEVSFPGAYNEQFF
TRBV20-1,few,13,TRBJ1-3,.,TGCAGTGCTAGAGGAGTGGCTGGAAACACCATATATTTT,CSARGVAGNTIYF
TRBV12-5,many,18,TRBJ2-3,.,TGTGCTAGTGGTTTGACAACAGGAGCCTATACCTCCACAGATACGCAGTATTTT,CASGLTTGAYTSTDTQYF
TRBV5-1,many,14,TRBJ1-1,.,TGCGCCAGCAGCTTAGAGCCAGGATCTACTGAAGCTTTCTTT,CASSLEPGSTEAFF
TRBV7-7,.,14,TRBJ2-2,TRBD2,TGTGCTAGCAGCTTGACTAGCGGGGGCGGGGAGCTGTTTTTT,CASSLTSGGGELFF
TRBV27,many,14,TRBJ2-1,.,TGTGCCAGCAGTTGGGCGGGTCTGTACAATGAGCAGTTCTTC,CASSWAGLYNEQFF
TRBV6-1,few,15,TRBJ2-2,TRBD1,TGTGCCAGCAGCCTACAGGGGGTTGACACCGGGGAGCTGTTTTTT,CASSLQGVDTGELFF